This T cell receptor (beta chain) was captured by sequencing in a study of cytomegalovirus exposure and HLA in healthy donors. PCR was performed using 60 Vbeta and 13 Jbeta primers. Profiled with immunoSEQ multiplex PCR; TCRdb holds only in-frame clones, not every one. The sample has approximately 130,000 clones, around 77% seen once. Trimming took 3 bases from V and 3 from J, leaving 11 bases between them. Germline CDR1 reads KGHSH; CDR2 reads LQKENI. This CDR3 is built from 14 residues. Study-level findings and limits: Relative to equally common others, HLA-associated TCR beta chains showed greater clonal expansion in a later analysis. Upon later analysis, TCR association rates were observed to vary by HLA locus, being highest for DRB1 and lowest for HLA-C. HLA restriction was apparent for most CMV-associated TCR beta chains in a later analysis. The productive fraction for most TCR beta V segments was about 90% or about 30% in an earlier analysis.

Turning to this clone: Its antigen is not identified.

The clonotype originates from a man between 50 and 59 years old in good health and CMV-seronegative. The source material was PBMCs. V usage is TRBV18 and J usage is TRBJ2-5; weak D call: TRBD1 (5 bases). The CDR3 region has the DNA TGTGCCAGCTCACCTCAGGGTCTGGAAGAGACCCAGTACTTC. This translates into CASSPQGLEETQYF.